The 3 T cell receptor beta chains listed next were all sequenced from one sample in a study of CD8+ T cells in alopecia areata. Reverse transcribed after extraction, RNA yielded cDNA as the sequencing template. Clones were read by immunoSEQ multiplex PCR, and TCRdb kept only the in-frame ones, dropping some. Of 150,000 to 200,000 clones in the sample, over 50% are singletons; the top ten hold approximately 14%. Sample: CD4+ T cells sorted from blood, taken at week 0. The receptors here all came from a human donor with alopecia areata.

CDR3 region: CASSPGREITEAFF. The DNA for the CDR3 is TGTGCCAGCTCACCGGGACGGGAGATCACTGAAGCTTTCTTT. The chain employs TRBV18 and TRBJ1-1, with D maybe TRBD1 (5 bases). This CDR3 spans 14 amino acids. The V and J ends lost 3 bases and 4 bases respectively, with 12 bases between them. Germline V gene data show CDR1 as KGHSH and CDR2 as LQKENI.

The rearrangement uses TRBV5-1 and TRBJ2-5; D may correspond to TRBD1 or TRBD2 (6 bases each). The V gene lost 4 bases and the J gene lost 2 bases, with 18 bases spanning the gap. CDR3 length: 16 residues. Per the germline V gene, CDR1 is SGHRS and CDR2 is YFSETQ. CDR3 amino acids: CASSPGGGWEQETQYF. DNA for the CDR3: TGCGCCAGCAGCCCCGGAGGGGGTTGGGAGCAAGAGACCCAGTACTTC.

The chain links TRBV29-1 to TRBJ1-1, with 7 bases fitting TRBD1. The CDR3 has 13 amino acids. With 2 bases clipped from V and 7 bases from J, the junction kept 7 bases outside the gene matches. Germline CDR1 SQVTM, CDR2 ANQGSEA. In nucleotides, the CDR3 is TGCAGCGTTGAAACACGGACAGGACATGAAGCTTTCTTT. This encodes CSVETRTGHEAFF.